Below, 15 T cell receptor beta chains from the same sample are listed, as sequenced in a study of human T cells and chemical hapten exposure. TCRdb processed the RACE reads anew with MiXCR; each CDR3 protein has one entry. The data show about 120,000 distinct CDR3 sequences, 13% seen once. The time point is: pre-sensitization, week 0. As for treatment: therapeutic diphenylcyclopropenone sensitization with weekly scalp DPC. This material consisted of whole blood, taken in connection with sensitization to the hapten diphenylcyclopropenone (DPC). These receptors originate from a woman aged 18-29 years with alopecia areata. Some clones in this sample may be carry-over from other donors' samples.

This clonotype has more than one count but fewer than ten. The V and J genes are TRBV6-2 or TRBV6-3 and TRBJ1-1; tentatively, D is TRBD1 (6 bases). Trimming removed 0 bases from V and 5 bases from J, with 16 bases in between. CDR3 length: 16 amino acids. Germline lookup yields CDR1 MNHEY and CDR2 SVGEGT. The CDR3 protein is CASSYSLRGGRTEAFF. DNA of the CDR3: TGTGCCAGCAGTTACTCCCTACGAGGGGGGCGGACTGAAGCTTTCTTT.

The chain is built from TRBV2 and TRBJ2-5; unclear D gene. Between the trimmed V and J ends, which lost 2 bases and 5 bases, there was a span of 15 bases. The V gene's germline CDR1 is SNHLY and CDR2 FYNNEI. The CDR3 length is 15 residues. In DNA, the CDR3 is TGTGCCAGCAGTGAACACGCAGTGTTTTGGGAGACCCAGTACTTC. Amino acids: CASSEHAVFWETQYF.

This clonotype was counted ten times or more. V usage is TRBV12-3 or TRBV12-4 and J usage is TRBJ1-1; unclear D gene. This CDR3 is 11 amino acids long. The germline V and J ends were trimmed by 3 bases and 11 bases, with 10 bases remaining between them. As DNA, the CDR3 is TGTGCCAGCAGTTTGGGGAAGAGGGCTTTCTTT. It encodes CASSLGKRAFF.

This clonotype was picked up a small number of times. The CDR3 region is CSGRRNTEAFF. The CDR3 DNA follows: TGCAGCGGCCGCAGGAACACTGAAGCTTTCTTT. J is TRBJ1-1 and V is TRBV29-1; D unresolved. Trimming shortened V by 7 bases and J by 1 base, and 7 bases separated the two germline ends. Germline V lookup: CDR1 SQVTM, CDR2 ANQGSEA. The CDR3 is 11 residues long. Full variable domain (remainder filled in from reference TRBV29-1 and TRBJ1-1): SAVISQKPSRDICQRGTSLTIQCQVDSQVTMMFWYRQQPGQSLTLIATANQGSEATYESGFVIDKFPISRPNLTFSTLTVSNMSPEDSSIYLCSGRRNTEAFFGQGTRLTVV.

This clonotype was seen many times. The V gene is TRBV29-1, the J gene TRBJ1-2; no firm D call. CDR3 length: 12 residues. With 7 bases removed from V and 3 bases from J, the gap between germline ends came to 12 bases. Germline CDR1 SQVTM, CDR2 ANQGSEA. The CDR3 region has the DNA TGCAGCGCGGAGCGACGGGACTATGGCTACACCTTC. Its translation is CSAERRDYGYTF.

The CDR3 nucleotides are TGTGCCAGCAGTGAAGCCAGGGCTGTGAACACCGGGGAGCTGTTTTTT. This codes for CASSEARAVNTGELFF. The chain recombines TRBV2 with TRBJ2-2, with D perhaps matching TRBD1 (5 bases). V lost 0 bases to trimming and J lost 1 base, with 9 bases between them. CDR1 and CDR2 from the germline V gene are SNHLY and FYNNEI. The CDR3 spans 16 residues.

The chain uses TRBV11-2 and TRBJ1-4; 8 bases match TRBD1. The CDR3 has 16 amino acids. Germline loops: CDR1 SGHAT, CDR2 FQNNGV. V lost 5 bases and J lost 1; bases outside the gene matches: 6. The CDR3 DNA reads TGTGCCAGCAGCCCCGGACAGGGAGGAACTAATGAAAAACTGTTTTTT. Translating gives CASSPGQGGTNEKLFF.

The DNA of the CDR3 is TGTGCCAGCAGTGACAGTGGACTGACCTACGAGCAGTACTTC. Translating gives CASSDSGLTYEQYF. The chain combines TRBV7-2 with TRBJ2-7; tentatively, D is TRBD1 or TRBD2 (5 bases each). The CDR3 totals 14 residues. The germline V and J ends were trimmed by 6 bases and 2 bases, with 14 bases remaining between them. In germline, CDR1 is SGHTA, CDR2 FQGNSA.

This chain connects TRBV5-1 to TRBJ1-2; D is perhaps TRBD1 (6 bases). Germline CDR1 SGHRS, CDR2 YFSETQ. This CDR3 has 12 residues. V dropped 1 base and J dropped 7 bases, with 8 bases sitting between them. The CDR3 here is CASSLQGLGYTF. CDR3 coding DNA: TGCGCCAGCAGCTTGCAGGGGCTTGGCTACACCTTC.

This CDR3 reads CASSLGNGYGYTF. The CDR3 DNA reads as TGTGCCAGCAGCTTAGGAAACGGCTATGGCTACACCTTC. The chain links TRBV11-2 to TRBJ1-2; no firm D call. The CDR3 runs 13 residues. Trimming shortened V by 1 base and J by 4 bases, and 7 bases separated the two germline ends. CDR1 is SGHAT and CDR2 is FQNNGV in the germline V gene.

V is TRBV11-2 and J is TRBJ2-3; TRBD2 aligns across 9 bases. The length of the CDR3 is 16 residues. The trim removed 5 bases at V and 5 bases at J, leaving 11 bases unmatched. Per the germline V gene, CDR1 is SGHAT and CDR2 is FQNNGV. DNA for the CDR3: TGTGCCAGCAGCCGTACAGGGGCGCGGGAGGGAGATACGCAGTATTTT. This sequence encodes CASSRTGAREGDTQYF.

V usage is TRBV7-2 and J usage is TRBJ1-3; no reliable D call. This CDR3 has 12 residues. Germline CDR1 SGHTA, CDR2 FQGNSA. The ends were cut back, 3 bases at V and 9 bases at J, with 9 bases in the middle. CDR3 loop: CASSFTGGTIYF. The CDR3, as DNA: TGTGCCAGCAGCTTCACTGGCGGCACCATATATTTT.

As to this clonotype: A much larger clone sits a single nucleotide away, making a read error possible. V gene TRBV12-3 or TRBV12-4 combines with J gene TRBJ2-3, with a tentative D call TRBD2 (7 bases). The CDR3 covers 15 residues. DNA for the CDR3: TGTGCCAGCGGTTTTCCGGGGGGCAGCACAGATACGCAGTATTTT. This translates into CASGFPGGSTDTQYF.

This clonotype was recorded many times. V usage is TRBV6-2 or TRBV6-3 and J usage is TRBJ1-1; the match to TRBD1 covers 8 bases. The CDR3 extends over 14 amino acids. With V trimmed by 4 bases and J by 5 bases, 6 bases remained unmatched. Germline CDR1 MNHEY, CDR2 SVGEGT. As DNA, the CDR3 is TGTGCCAGCAGTTTTGGACAGGGAAGGACTGAAGCTTTCTTT. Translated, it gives CASSFGQGRTEAFF.

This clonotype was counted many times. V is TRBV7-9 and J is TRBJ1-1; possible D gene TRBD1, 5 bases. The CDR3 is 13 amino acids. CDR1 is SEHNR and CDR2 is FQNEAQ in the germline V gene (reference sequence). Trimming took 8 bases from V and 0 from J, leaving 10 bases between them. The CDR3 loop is CASGRQLNTEAFF. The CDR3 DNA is TGTGCCAGCGGCAGACAGCTGAACACTGAAGCTTTCTTT.